One and the same sample provided the 26 T cell receptor beta chains below, sequenced in a study of T cell responses to AZD1222 COVID-19 vaccine. TCRdb's copy holds only in-frame clones and misses some; the assay was immunoSEQ multiplex PCR. The sample consists of approximately 110,000 clones, about 88% of them appearing once. Sequences were derived from peripheral blood, sampled on day 0 of AZD1222 vaccination. The receptors were sampled from an adult in good health.

The CDR3 nucleotides read TGTGCCAGCAGCCTGAGGGGAGTGAGCAATCAGCCCCAGCATTTT. Translated, it gives CASSLRGVSNQPQHF. The chain combines TRBV3-1 (or the pseudogene TRBV3-2) with TRBJ1-5, with a possible D match to TRBD1 (5 bases). The CDR3 runs 15 residues. Germline-derived CDR1 and CDR2 are LGHDT and YNNKEL (reference sequence). V lost 4 bases, J lost 1 base, and 11 bases lay in between.

The V gene is TRBV7-3, the J gene TRBJ2-3; D could derive from TRBD1 or TRBD2 (5 bases each). Deletions cut 2 bases from V and 5 bases from J, with 14 bases between. CDR1 SGHTA and CDR2 FQGTGA come from the germline V gene. The length of the CDR3 is 15 residues. The CDR3 here is CASSLLGGGGDTQYF. In DNA, the CDR3 is TGTGCCAGCAGCTTACTAGGAGGTGGGGGAGATACGCAGTATTTT.

The V call is TRBV28, the J call TRBJ1-2; 9 positions match TRBD1. The CDR3 has 14 amino acids. Germline trimming cut 5 bases from V and 4 bases from J; bases unmatched to any gene: 5. CDR1 and CDR2 (germline): MDHEN, SYDVKM. CDR3 nucleotides: TGTGCCAGCAGTCGGGACAGGGCTTCCTATGGCTACACCTTC. Protein sequence: CASSRDRASYGYTF.

This clone is termed medium-sized. This chain joins TRBV6-2 or TRBV6-3 and TRBJ1-5; no firm D call. The CDR3 consists of 12 residues. With 5 bases removed from V and 0 bases from J, the gap between germline ends came to 2 bases. Germline-derived CDR1 and CDR2 are MNHEY and SVGEGT. CDR3 region: CASSISNQPQHF. DNA for the CDR3: TGTGCCAGCAGTATTAGCAATCAGCCCCAGCATTTT.

This clone was seen just once. This chain uses TRBV7-9 with TRBJ1-5; 8 positions match TRBD1. This CDR3 contains 14 residues. Germline V CDR1 and CDR2: SEHNR, FQNEAQ (reference sequence). Trimming cost V 5 bases and J 4 bases; bases outside gene matches: 4. The CDR3: CASSPTGENQPQHF. CDR3 bases: TGTGCCAGCAGCCCGACAGGGGAGAATCAGCCCCAGCATTTT.

This clone was detected only once. V is TRBV3-1 (or the pseudogene TRBV3-2) and J is TRBJ2-3; D is perhaps TRBD2 (5 bases). This CDR3 comprises 16 residues. V lost 4 bases and J 0 bases, leaving 14 bases between the germline ends. The V gene's germline CDR1 is LGHDT and CDR2 YNNKEL (reference sequence). DNA for the CDR3: TGTGCCAGCAGCCGCCCCCCGGGATCTAGCACAGATACGCAGTATTTT. It is translated as CASSRPPGSSTDTQYF.

The gene calls are TRBV6-2 or TRBV6-3 and TRBJ2-7; TRBD1 matches at 8 bases. Germline V CDR1 and CDR2: MNHEY, SVGEGT. The trim removed 0 bases at V and 2 bases at J, leaving 6 bases unmatched. There are 16 residues in the CDR3. CDR3 sequence: CASSYSGTGSPYEQYF. In DNA form, the CDR3 reads TGTGCCAGCAGTTACTCCGGGACAGGATCCCCCTACGAGCAGTACTTC.

This sequence joins TRBV6-2 or TRBV6-3 and TRBJ2-1, with 10 positions matching TRBD2. The CDR3 loop spans 16 amino acids. CDR1 and CDR2 (germline): MNHEY, SVGEGT. V gave up 5 bases and J gave up 6 bases; unmatched junction bases: 10. CDR3 bases: TGTGCCAGCAGTGCCTCAATTCTAGCGGGAGCCAATGAGCAGTTCTTC. The encoded protein is CASSASILAGANEQFF.

The CDR3, as DNA: TGTGCCAGCAGCCTAACGAAGGGCTCCGCAGATACGCAGTATTTT. It is translated as CASSLTKGSADTQYF. The chain carries TRBV6-5 and TRBJ2-3, with D unclear. The germline V gene encodes CDR1 MNHEY and CDR2 SVGAGI. V shed 6 bases and J shed 4 bases, with 17 bases lying between them. The CDR3 is 15 residues long.

The genes are TRBV5-4 and TRBJ1-1; D is unresolved. The V gene's germline CDR1 is SGHNT and CDR2 YYREEE (reference sequence). Deletions cut 2 bases from V and 0 bases from J, with 2 bases between. This CDR3 region has 12 residues. CDR3 loop: CASSFLNTEAFF. The CDR3 DNA reads TGTGCCAGCAGCTTTTTGAACACTGAAGCTTTCTTT.

This chain joins TRBV2 and TRBJ2-4, with 7 bases matching TRBD1. The CDR3 spans 14 residues. Germline V lookup: CDR1 SNHLY, CDR2 FYNNEI. J lost 1 base, V lost 6 bases, and 3 bases had no gene match. In DNA, the CDR3 is TGTGCCAGCAGGGGACAGAATGCCAAAAACATTCAGTACTTC. Translation: CASRGQNAKNIQYF.

This chain connects TRBV28 to TRBJ1-2; D remains ambiguous. The CDR3 has 11 amino acids. CDR1 is MDHEN and CDR2 is SYDVKM in the germline V gene. Trimming shortened V by 8 bases and J by 7 bases, and 11 bases separated the two germline ends. The CDR3 here is CASRTESGYTF. CDR3 DNA: TGTGCCAGCCGTACCGAATCTGGCTACACCTTC.

The chain joins TRBV7-8 to TRBJ2-3; maybe TRBD2 (5 bases). This CDR3 has 16 amino acids. Germline CDR1 and CDR2: SGHVS and FQNEAQ. Trimming cost V 2 bases and J 1 base, with 13 bases left between them. CDR3 coding DNA: TGTGCCAGCAGCTTACAGGCTAGCCTAGGCACAGATACGCAGTATTTT. Protein: CASSLQASLGTDTQYF.

The chain joins TRBV7-9 to TRBJ2-1; 7 positions agree with TRBD2. CDR3 length equals 17 residues. Per the germline V gene, CDR1 is SEHNR and CDR2 is FQNEAQ (reference sequence). The trim removed 3 bases at V and 2 bases at J, leaving 10 bases unmatched. The CDR3 DNA follows: TGTGCCAGCAGCTTCCCGGGGAGGGAGGGCCCCTACAATGAGCAGTTCTTC. Amino acids: CASSFPGREGPYNEQFF.

The chain links TRBV28 to TRBJ2-1; TRBD1 might be the D (6 bases). The CDR3 extends over 13 amino acids. Germline CDR1 and CDR2: MDHEN and SYDVKM. V shed 8 bases and J shed 8 bases, with 16 bases lying between them. This CDR3 reads CASGQGKAHEQFF. The CDR3 DNA sequence: TGTGCCAGCGGCCAGGGGAAGGCACATGAGCAGTTCTTC.

This rearrangement joins TRBV28 to TRBJ1-4; D possibly corresponds to TRBD1 (6 bases). Germline-derived CDR1 and CDR2 are MDHEN and SYDVKM. V was cut by 1 base and J by 11 bases, with 14 bases left in between. The CDR3 totals 14 residues. The CDR3 is CASSLSGGGLKLFF. The CDR3 coding sequence is TGTGCCAGCAGTTTATCAGGCGGGGGGCTGAAACTGTTTTTT.

The V and J genes are TRBV3-1 (or the pseudogene TRBV3-2) and TRBJ1-6; maybe TRBD1 (6 bases). The CDR3 has 15 residues. Trimming shortened V by 4 bases and J by 4 bases, and 11 bases separated the two germline ends. Germline CDR1 reads LGHDT; CDR2 reads YNNKEL (reference sequence). CDR3 DNA: TGTGCCAGCAGCCCGGACAGCGGATATAATTCACCCCTCCACTTT. Protein: CASSPDSGYNSPLHF.

The chain has TRBV27 and TRBJ2-7; D is uncertain. Germline V gene sequence: CDR1 MNHEY, CDR2 SMNVEV (reference sequence). V lost 2 bases and J 2 bases, leaving 13 bases between the germline ends. This CDR3 has 15 amino acids. The CDR3 region is CASSLGAYSTYEQYF. CDR3 sequence (DNA): TGTGCCAGCAGTTTAGGAGCCTACTCAACCTACGAGCAGTACTTC.

The rearrangement joins TRBV7-2 to TRBJ1-1, with 12 bases lining up with TRBD1. This CDR3 region has 14 residues. The junction had 9 bases not matched to a gene; V was cut back by 8 bases and J by 8 bases. Germline CDR1 SGHTA, CDR2 FQGNSA. Here the CDR3 reads CASRRDRGLSEAFF. As DNA, the CDR3 is TGTGCCAGCCGCCGGGACAGGGGGCTTTCGGAAGCTTTCTTT.

J is TRBJ1-5 and V is TRBV5-5, with D possibly matching TRBD1 (6 bases). Germline V gene sequence: CDR1 SGHKS, CDR2 YYEKEE (reference sequence). The CDR3 extends over 15 amino acids. The V gene lost 2 bases and the J gene lost 7 bases, with 16 bases spanning the gap. The CDR3 here is CASSFDRHAVQPQHF. Here the CDR3 DNA reads TGTGCCAGCAGCTTTGACAGGCACGCCGTCCAGCCCCAGCATTTT.

The chain has TRBV2 and TRBJ1-2; maybe TRBD1 (5 bases). Germline CDR1 and CDR2: SNHLY and FYNNEI. Trimming took 6 bases from V and 5 from J, leaving 13 bases between them. The CDR3 runs to 13 residues. CDR3: CASREGTLYGYTF. For the CDR3, the DNA is TGTGCCAGCAGGGAGGGGACCCTATATGGCTACACCTTC.

The chain recombines TRBV28 with TRBJ1-4; tentatively, D is TRBD1 (6 bases). CDR1 is MDHEN, CDR2 SYDVKM, per germline. The CDR3 spans 14 residues. Trimming stripped 10 bases from V and 0 bases from J, with 12 bases between. CDR3 DNA: TGTGCCACCTTTAACAGGGCAACTAATGAAAAACTGTTTTTT. The encoded protein is CATFNRATNEKLFF.

The chain has TRBV2 and TRBJ2-1; tentatively, D is TRBD1 or TRBD2 (7 bases each). V was pared by 10 bases and J by 12 bases, with 31 bases between. The CDR3 consists of 16 residues. Per the germline V gene, CDR1 is SNHLY and CDR2 is FYNNEI. The CDR3 DNA reads as TGTGCCACATCGCAATCCCAGGGGGGGGGCGGTGTTAGGCAGTTCTTC. This gives the protein CATSQSQGGGGVRQFF.

The J gene is TRBJ1-1, the V gene TRBV4-1; D uncertain. The CDR3 extends over 14 amino acids. V shed 0 bases and J shed 1 base, with 6 bases lying between them. Looked up from germline, CDR1 is MGHRA and CDR2 is YSYEKL. Here the CDR3 reads CASSQDNGNTEAFF. The CDR3 nucleotides are TGCGCCAGCAGCCAAGATAACGGGAACACTGAAGCTTTCTTT.

The chain couples TRBV4-2 to TRBJ2-1, with TRBD2 matching over 8 bases. The germline gives CDR1 LGHNA, CDR2 YNFKEQ. This CDR3 comprises 15 residues. The V gene end was trimmed by 4 bases and the J gene end by 3 bases; junction bases not matched to a gene: 5. CDR3 loop: CASSPQRGGYNEQFF. CDR3 in DNA: TGTGCCAGCAGCCCCCAACGGGGGGGCTACAATGAGCAGTTCTTC.

The chain couples TRBV24-1 to TRBJ2-3; 12 nucleotides align to TRBD2. The J segment lost 6 bases and the V segment lost 4 bases, leaving 16 bases of the junction unmatched. CDR3 length: 19 amino acids. The germline CDR1 and CDR2 sequences are KGHDR and SFDVKD. CDR3 residues: CATSDHPPGLAGGMDTQYF. The CDR3 DNA sequence: TGTGCCACCAGTGACCACCCCCCGGGACTAGCGGGTGGAATGGATACGCAGTATTTT.